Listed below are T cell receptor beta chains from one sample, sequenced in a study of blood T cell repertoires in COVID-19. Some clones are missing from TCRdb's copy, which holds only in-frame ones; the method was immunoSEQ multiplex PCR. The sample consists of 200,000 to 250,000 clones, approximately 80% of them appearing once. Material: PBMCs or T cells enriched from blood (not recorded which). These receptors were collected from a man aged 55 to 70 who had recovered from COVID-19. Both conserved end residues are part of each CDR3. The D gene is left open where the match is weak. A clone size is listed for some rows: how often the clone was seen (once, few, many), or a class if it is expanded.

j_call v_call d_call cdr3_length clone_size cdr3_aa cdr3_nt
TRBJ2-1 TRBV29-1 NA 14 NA CSVGWAAGYNEQFF TGCAGCGTTGGTTGGGCCGCGGGATACAATGAGCAGTTCTTC
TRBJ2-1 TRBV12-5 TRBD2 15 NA CASGLAAGAYNEQFF TGTGCTAGTGGTTTGGCTGCGGGGGCCTACAATGAGCAGTTCTTC
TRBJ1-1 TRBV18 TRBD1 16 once CASSPITGTVNTEAFF TGTGCCAGCTCACCCATTACCGGGACAGTGAACACTGAAGCTTTCTTT
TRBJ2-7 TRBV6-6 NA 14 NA CASSYSAGSYEQYF TGTGCCAGCAGTTACTCTGCAGGTTCCTACGAGCAGTACTTC
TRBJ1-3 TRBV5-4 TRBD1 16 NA CASSLAGRGTGNTIYF TGTGCCAGCAGCTTGGCCGGCAGGGGGACTGGAAACACCATATATTTT
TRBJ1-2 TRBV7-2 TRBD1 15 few CASSPRQGADYGYTF TGTGCCAGCAGCCCAAGACAGGGGGCGGACTATGGCTACACCTTC
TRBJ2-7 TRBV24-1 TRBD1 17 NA CATSDHSPGTGIYEQYF TGTGCCACCAGTGATCACTCTCCCGGGACAGGGATTTACGAGCAGTACTTC
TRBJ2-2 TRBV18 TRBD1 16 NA CASSPRTGANTGELFF TGTGCCAGCTCACCACGGACAGGGGCCAACACCGGGGAGCTGTTTTTT
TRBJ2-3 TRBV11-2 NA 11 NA CASSRDMGTYF TGTGCCAGCAGCCGGGACATGGGTACGTATTTT
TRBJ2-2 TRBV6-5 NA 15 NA CASSYRTANTGELFF TGTGCCAGCAGTTACCGGACAGCGAACACCGGGGAGCTGTTTTTT
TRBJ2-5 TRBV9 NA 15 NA CASSVVGASQETQYF TGTGCCAGCAGCGTAGTGGGGGCTAGCCAAGAGACCCAGTACTTC
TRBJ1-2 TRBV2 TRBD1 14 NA CASSRQGSNYGYTF TGTGCCAGCAGTAGACAGGGCTCCAACTATGGCTACACCTTC
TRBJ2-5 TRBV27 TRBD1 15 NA CASSPLGTGGETQYF TGTGCCAGCAGTCCACTCGGAACAGGGGGAGAGACCCAGTACTTC
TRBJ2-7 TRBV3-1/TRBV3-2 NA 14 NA CASSQGGLSYEQYF TGTGCCAGCAGCCAAGGCGGTCTCTCCTACGAGCAGTACTTC
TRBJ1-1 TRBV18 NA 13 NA CASSPRAGTEAFF TGTGCCAGCTCCCCCAGGGCTGGCACTGAAGCTTTCTTT
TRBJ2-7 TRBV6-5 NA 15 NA CASSFLVTGAYEQYF TGTGCCAGCAGTTTCCTGGTTACAGGAGCCTACGAGCAGTACTTC
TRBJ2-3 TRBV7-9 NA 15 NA CASSSTGSSTDTQYF TGTGCCAGCAGCTCAACCGGGAGTAGCACAGATACGCAGTATTTT
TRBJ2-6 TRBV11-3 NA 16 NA CASSLGTGTGANVLTF TGTGCCAGCAGCTTAGGAACAGGGACTGGGGCCAACGTCCTGACTTTC
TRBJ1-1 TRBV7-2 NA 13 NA CASSSWGDGEAFF TGTGCCAGCAGCTCATGGGGAGACGGTGAAGCTTTCTTT
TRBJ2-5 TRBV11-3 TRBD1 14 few CASSPRTGAQTQYF TGTGCCAGCAGCCCGCGGACAGGGGCCCAGACCCAGTACTTC
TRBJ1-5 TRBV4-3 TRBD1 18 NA CASSQTTGGFPSNQPQHF TGCGCCAGCAGCCAAACGACAGGGGGCTTTCCCAGCAATCAGCCCCAGCATTTT
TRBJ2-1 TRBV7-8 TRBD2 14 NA CASSLRWGGNEQFF TGTGCCAGCAGCTTAAGGTGGGGGGGCAATGAGCAGTTCTTC
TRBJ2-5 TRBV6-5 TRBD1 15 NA CASSYSQGAPLTQYF TGTGCCAGCAGTTACTCCCAGGGGGCGCCGTTAACCCAGTACTTC
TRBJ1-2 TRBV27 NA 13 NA CASSFWSNYGYTF TGTGCCAGCAGCTTCTGGAGTAACTATGGCTACACCTTC
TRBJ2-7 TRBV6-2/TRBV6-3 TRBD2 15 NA CASSSIAGGSYEQYF TGTGCCAGCAGTTCCATAGCGGGTGGCTCCTACGAGCAGTACTTC
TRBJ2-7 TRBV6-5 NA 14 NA CASKRTANTYEQYF TGTGCCAGCAAGCGGACAGCGAACACCTACGAGCAGTACTTC
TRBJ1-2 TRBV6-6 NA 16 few CASSFTGTPNNYGYTF TGTGCCAGCAGTTTCACCGGGACACCAAATAACTATGGCTACACCTTC
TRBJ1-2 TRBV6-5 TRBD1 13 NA CASSGQANYGYTF TGTGCCAGCAGCGGACAGGCGAACTATGGCTACACCTTC
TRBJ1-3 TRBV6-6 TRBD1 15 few CASSYGGQGGNTIYF TGTGCCAGCAGTTACGGGGGACAGGGAGGAAACACCATATATTTT
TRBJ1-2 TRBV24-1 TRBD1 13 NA CATSDADRGGYTF TGTGCCACCAGTGACGCGGACAGGGGTGGCTACACCTTC
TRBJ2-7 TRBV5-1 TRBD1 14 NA CASSSVDRGTVQYF TGCGCCAGCAGCTCCGTGGACAGGGGAACGGTGCAGTACTTC
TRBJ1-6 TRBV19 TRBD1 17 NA CASSRIDRGHGDSPLHF TGTGCCAGTAGTCGCATCGACAGGGGGCATGGTGATTCACCCCTCCACTTT
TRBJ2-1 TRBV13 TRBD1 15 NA CASSLGTHRGEEQFF TGTGCCAGCAGCTTAGGGACTCACAGGGGTGAAGAGCAGTTCTTC
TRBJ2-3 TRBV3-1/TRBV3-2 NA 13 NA CASTRGSTDTQYF TGTGCCAGCACCCGGGGAAGCACAGATACGCAGTATTTT
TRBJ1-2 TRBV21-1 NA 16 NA CASSKGHRSGHYGYTF TGTGCCAGCAGCAAAGGACATCGCTCAGGGCACTATGGCTACACCTTC
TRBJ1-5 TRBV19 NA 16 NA CASREGRAAGNQPQHF TGTGCCAGTAGGGAAGGGAGGGCGGCGGGCAATCAGCCCCAGCATTTT
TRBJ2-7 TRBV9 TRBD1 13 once CASSVGTGNEQYF TGTGCCAGCAGCGTAGGGACAGGGAACGAGCAGTACTTC
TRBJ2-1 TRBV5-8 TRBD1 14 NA CASSLRDRVNEQFF TGTGCCAGCAGCCTCCGGGACAGGGTGAATGAGCAGTTCTTC
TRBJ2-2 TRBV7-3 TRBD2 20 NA CASSLWSSSGGYLNTGELFF TGTGCCAGCAGCTTATGGTCTTCTAGCGGGGGGTACTTGAACACCGGGGAGCTGTTTTTT
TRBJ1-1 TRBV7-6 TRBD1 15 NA CASSVNRGMNTEAFF TGTGCCAGCAGCGTAAACAGGGGCATGAACACTGAAGCTTTCTTT
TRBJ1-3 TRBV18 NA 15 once CASSAWTVSGNTIYF TGTGCCAGCTCAGCTTGGACAGTCTCTGGAAACACCATATATTTT
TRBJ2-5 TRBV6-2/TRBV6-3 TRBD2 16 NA CASSYGSGRGPETQYF TGTGCCAGCAGTTACGGTTCTGGGAGGGGACCAGAGACCCAGTACTTC
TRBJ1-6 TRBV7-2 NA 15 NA CASSLAWGSGSPLHF TGTGCCAGCAGCTTAGCGTGGGGCTCGGGTTCACCCCTCCACTTT
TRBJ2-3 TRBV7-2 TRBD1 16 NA CASSRGQGELTDTQYF TGTGCCAGCAGCCGGGGACAGGGGGAGTTGACAGATACGCAGTATTTT
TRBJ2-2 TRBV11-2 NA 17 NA CASSFTPGSGYTGELFF TGTGCCAGCAGCTTCACCCCAGGCAGCGGGTACACCGGGGAGCTGTTTTTT
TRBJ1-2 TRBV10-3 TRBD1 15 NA CAISDRQGADYGYTF TGTGCCATCAGTGACAGACAGGGGGCTGACTATGGCTACACCTTC
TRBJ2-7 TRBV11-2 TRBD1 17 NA CASSLASGGAGFYEQYF TGTGCCAGCAGCTTAGCGTCAGGGGGCGCTGGGTTTTACGAGCAGTACTTC
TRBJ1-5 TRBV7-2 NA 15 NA CASSRSRGPSQPQHF TGTGCCAGCAGCCGCTCCAGGGGACCAAGTCAGCCCCAGCATTTT
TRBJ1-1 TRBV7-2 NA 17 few CASSKGGPGLVKPEAFF TGTGCCAGCAGCAAAGGCGGGCCGGGGTTGGTTAAGCCTGAAGCTTTCTTT
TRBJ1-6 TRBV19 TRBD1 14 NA CASSPGQGGSPLHF TGTGCCAGTAGTCCGGGACAGGGTGGGTCACCCCTCCACTTT
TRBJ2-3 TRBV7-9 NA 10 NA CASGADTQYF TGTGCCTCCGGGGCAGATACGCAGTATTTT
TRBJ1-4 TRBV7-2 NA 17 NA CASSSGHRVATNEKLFF TGTGCCAGCAGCTCGGGACATAGGGTTGCAACTAATGAAAAACTGTTTTTT
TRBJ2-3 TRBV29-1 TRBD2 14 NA CSVEVASGGFTQYF TGCAGCGTTGAGGTGGCTAGCGGGGGGTTTACGCAGTATTTT